This record covers a single T cell receptor (beta chain). The antigen is undetermined. Trimming cost V 5 bases and J 2 bases, with 12 bases left between them. This CDR3 spans 14 amino acids. The germline V gene has CDR1 SGHAT and CDR2 FQNNGV. The source of the sample is a study of OX40 agonist ivuxolimab in advanced cancers. Study-level information: Males comprised around four fifths of the group, whose mean age was approximately 60 years (range 23 to 79). Whole-study results and caveats: Not determined was the antigen specificity of the expanded peripheral T cells.

Assay used: immunoSEQ multiplex PCR; TCRdb lists only in-frame clones, some missing. Of 35,000 to 40,000 clones listed, 92% were seen once; the top ten hold approximately 9.7%. This specimen was CD4+ or CD8+ T cells sorted from blood, taken in a trial of the OX40 agonist ivuxolimab. The source is an adult with an advanced solid tumor such as melanoma, head and neck, liver or kidney cancer. The chain couples TRBV11-2 to TRBJ1-1; D is undetermined. The CDR3, as DNA: TGTGCCAGCAGCGCGCATAGAGCAAACACTGAAGCTTTCTTT. It encodes CASSAHRANTEAFF.